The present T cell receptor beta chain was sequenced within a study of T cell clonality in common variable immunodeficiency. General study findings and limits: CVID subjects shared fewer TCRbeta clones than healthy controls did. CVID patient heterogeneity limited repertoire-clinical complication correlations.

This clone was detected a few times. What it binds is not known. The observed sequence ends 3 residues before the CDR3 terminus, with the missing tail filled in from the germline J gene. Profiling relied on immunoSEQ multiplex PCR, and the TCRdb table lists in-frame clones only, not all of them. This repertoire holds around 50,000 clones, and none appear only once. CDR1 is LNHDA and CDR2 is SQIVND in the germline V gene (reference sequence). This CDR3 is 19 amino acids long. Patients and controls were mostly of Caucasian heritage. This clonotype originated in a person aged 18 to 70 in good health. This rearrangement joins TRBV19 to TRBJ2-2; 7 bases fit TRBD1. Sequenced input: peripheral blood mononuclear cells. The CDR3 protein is CASSTIQGPIVATNEKLFF. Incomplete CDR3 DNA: TGTGCCAGTAGTACAATACAGGGGCCGATCGTTGCAACTAATGAAAAG. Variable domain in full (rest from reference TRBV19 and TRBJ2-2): DGGITQSPKYLFRKEGQNVTLSCEQNLNHDAMYWYRQDPGQGLRLIYYSQIVNDFQKGDIAEGYSVSREKKESFPLTVTSAQKNPTAFYLCASSTIQGPIVATNEKLFFGEGSRLTVL.